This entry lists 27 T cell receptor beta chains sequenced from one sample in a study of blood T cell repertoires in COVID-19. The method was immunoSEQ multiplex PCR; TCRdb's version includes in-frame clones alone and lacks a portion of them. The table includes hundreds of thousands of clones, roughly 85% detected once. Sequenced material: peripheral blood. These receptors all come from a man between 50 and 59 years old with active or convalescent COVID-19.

The CDR3 reads CASSRDRAVILNTEAFF. For the CDR3, the DNA is TGTGCCAGCAGTAGAGACAGGGCGGTGATTCTCAACACTGAAGCTTTCTTT. V gene TRBV6-2 or TRBV6-3 combines with J gene TRBJ1-1; 7 nucleotides agree with TRBD1. The CDR3 sequence is 17 residues long. V gave up 5 bases and J gave up 2 bases; unmatched junction bases: 14. Per germline, CDR1 MNHEY and CDR2 SVGEGT.

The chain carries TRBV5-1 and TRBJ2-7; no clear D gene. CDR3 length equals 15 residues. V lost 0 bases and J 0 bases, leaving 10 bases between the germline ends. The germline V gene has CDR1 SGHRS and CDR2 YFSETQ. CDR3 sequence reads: CASSLGSWSSYEQYF. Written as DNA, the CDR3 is TGCGCCAGCAGCTTGGGCAGCTGGAGCTCCTACGAGCAGTACTTC.

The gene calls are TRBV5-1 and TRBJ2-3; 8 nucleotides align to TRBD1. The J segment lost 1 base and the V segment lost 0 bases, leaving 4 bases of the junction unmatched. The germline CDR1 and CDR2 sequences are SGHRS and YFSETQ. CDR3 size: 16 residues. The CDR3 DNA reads TGCGCCAGCAGCTTGGCAGGGGGACAGGGCACAGATACGCAGTATTTT. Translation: CASSLAGGQGTDTQYF. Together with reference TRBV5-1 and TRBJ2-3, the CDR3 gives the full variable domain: KAGVTQTPRYLIKTRGQQVTLSCSPISGHRSVSWYQQTPGQGLQFLFEYFSETQRNKGNFPGRFSGRQFSNSRSEMNVSTLELGDSALYLCASSLAGGQGTDTQYFGPGTRLTVL.

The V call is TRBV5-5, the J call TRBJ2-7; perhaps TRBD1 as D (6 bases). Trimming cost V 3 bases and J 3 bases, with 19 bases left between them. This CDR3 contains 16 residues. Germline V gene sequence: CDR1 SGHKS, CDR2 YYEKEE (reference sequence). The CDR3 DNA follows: TGTGCCAGCAGCTCGGAGACAGGTTCAACCAACTACGAGCAGTACTTC. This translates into CASSSETGSTNYEQYF.

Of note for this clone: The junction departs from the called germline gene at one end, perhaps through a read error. The CDR3 region has the DNA TGTGTCAGAAGCCGCCCGCCTGGACAGCCATCAAAAGATAGCAATCAGCCCCAGCATTTT. Amino acid sequence: CVRSRPPGQPSKDSNQPQHF. The chain couples TRBV5-3 to TRBJ1-5, with TRBD1 as a possible D gene (6 bases). TRBV5-3 counts as an open reading frame of uncertain function. The CDR3 runs 20 residues.

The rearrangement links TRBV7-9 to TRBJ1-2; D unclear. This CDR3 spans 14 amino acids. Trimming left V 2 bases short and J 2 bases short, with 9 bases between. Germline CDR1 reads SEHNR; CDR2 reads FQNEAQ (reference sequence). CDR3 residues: CASSLPVPNYGYTF. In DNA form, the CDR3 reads TGTGCCAGCAGCTTACCGGTGCCGAACTATGGCTACACCTTC.

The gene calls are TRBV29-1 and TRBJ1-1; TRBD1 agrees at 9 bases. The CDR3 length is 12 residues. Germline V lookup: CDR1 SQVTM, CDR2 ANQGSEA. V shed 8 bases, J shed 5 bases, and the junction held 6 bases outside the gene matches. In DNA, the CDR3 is TGCAGCTCATGGACAGGGGCGACTGAAGCTTTCTTT. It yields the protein CSSWTGATEAFF. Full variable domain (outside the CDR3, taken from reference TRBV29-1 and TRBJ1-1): SAVISQKPSRDICQRGTSLTIQCQVDSQVTMMFWYRQQPGQSLTLIATANQGSEATYESGFVIDKFPISRPNLTFSTLTVSNMSPEDSSIYLCSSWTGATEAFFGQGTRLTVV.

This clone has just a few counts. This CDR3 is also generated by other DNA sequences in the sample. CDR3 amino acids: CASSSQGGNSPLHF. The CDR3 coding sequence is TGCGCCAGCAGCTCCCAGGGAGGTAATTCACCCCTCCACTTT. The rearrangement joins TRBV5-1 to TRBJ1-6, with a weak D call TRBD1 (5 bases). The V gene lost 3 bases and the J gene lost 6 bases, with 10 bases spanning the gap. Germline V gene lookup returns CDR1 SGHRS and CDR2 YFSETQ. The CDR3 runs to 14 residues.

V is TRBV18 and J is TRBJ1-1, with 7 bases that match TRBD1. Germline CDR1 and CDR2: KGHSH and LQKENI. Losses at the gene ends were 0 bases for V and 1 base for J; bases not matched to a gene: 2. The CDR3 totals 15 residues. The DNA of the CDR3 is TGTGCCAGCTCACCACCGAACAGGGGGAACACTGAAGCTTTCTTT. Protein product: CASSPPNRGNTEAFF.

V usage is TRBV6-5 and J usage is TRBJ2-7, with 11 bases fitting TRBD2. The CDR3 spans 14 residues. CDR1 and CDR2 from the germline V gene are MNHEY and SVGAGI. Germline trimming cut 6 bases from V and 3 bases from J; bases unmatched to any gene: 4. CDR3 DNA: TGTGCCAGCAGCCGGGGACTAGCGGACTACGAGCAGTACTTC. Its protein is CASSRGLADYEQYF.

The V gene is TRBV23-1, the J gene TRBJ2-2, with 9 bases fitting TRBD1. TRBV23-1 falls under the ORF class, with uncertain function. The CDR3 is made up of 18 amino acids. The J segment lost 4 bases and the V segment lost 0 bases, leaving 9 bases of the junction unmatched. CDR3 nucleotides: TGCGCCAGCAGTCAATCACCTCTAGGACAGGGGATCACCGGGGAGCTGTTTTTT. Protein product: CASSQSPLGQGITGELFF.

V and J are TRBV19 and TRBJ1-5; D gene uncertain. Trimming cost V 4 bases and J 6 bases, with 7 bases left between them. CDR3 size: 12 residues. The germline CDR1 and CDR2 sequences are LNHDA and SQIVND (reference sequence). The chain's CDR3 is CASSTVGQPQHF. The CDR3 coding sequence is TGTGCCAGTAGTACGGTCGGTCAGCCCCAGCATTTT.

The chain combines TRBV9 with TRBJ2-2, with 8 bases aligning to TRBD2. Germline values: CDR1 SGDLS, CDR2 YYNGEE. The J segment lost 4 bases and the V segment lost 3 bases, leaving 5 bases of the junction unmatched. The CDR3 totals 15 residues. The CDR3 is CASSELAGPTGELFF. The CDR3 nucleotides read TGTGCCAGCAGCGAATTAGCGGGACCCACCGGGGAGCTGTTTTTT.

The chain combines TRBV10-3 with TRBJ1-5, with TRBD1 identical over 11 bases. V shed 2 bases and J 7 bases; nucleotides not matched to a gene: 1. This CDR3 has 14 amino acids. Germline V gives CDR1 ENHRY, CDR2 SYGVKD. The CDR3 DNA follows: TGTGCCATCAGTGAGAGGACAGGGGGCCAGCCCCAGCATTTT. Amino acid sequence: CAISERTGGQPQHF.

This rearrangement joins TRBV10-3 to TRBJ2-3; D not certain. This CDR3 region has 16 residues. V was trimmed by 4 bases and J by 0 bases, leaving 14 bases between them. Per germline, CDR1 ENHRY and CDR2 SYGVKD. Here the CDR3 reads CAISATWVTSTDTQYF. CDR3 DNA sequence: TGTGCCATCAGTGCGACGTGGGTGACTAGCACAGATACGCAGTATTTT.

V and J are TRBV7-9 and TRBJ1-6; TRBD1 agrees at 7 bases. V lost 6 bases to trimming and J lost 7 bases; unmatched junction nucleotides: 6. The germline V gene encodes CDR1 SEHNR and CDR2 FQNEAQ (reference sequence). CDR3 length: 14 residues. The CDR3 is CASSPTGMNSPLHF. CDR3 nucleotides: TGTGCCAGCAGTCCGACAGGGATGAATTCACCCCTCCACTTT.

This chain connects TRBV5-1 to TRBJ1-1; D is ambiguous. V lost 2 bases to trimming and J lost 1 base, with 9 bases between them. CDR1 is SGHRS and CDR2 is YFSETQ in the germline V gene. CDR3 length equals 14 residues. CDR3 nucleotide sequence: TGCGCCAGCAGCTTTTCCCAGGAGAACACTGAAGCTTTCTTT. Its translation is CASSFSQENTEAFF. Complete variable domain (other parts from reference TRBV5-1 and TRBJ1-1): KAGVTQTPRYLIKTRGQQVTLSCSPISGHRSVSWYQQTPGQGLQFLFEYFSETQRNKGNFPGRFSGRQFSNSRSEMNVSTLELGDSALYLCASSFSQENTEAFFGQGTRLTVV.

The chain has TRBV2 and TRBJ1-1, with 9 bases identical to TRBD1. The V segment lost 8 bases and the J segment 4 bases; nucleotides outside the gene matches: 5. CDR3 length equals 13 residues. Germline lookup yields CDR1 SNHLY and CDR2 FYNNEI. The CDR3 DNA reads TGTGCCAGCGCCCTGACAGGGGGCACTGAAGCTTTCTTT. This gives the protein CASALTGGTEAFF.

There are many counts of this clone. The CDR3 reads CASSLSGRGEQYF. CDR3 nucleotide sequence: TGTGCCAGCAGCTTATCGGGGCGGGGCGAGCAGTACTTC. The chain carries TRBV7-9 and TRBJ2-7, with D tentatively TRBD2 (6 bases). The germline V and J ends were trimmed by 2 bases and 6 bases, with 11 bases remaining between them. Germline V gene lookup returns CDR1 SEHNR and CDR2 FQNEAQ (reference sequence). The CDR3 runs to 13 residues.

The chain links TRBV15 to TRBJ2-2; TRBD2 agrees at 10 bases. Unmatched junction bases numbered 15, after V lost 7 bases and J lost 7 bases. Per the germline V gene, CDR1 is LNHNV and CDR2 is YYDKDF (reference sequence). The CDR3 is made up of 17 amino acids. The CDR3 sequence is CATTPNPSGSVIGELFF. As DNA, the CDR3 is TGTGCCACCACCCCAAACCCTAGCGGGAGCGTAATCGGGGAGCTGTTTTTT.

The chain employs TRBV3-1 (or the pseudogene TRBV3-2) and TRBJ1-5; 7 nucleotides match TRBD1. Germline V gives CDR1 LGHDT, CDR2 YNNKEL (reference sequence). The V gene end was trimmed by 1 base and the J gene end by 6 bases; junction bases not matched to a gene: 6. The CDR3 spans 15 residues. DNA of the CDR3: TGTGCCAGCAGCCAAGTAAGGGGGCGAGGTCAGCCCCAGCATTTT. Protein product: CASSQVRGRGQPQHF.

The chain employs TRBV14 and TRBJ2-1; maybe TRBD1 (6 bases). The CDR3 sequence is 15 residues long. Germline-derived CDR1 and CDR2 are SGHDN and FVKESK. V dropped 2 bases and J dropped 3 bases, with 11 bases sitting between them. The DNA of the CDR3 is TGTGCCAGCAGCCAACAGGGCAGGGGCTACAATGAGCAGTTCTTC. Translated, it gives CASSQQGRGYNEQFF. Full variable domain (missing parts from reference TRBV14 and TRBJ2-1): EAGVTQFPSHSVIEKGQTVTLRCDPISGHDNLYWYRRVMGKEIKFLLHFVKESKQDESGMPNNRFLAERTGGTYSTLKVQPAELEDSGVYFCASSQQGRGYNEQFFGPGTRLTVL.

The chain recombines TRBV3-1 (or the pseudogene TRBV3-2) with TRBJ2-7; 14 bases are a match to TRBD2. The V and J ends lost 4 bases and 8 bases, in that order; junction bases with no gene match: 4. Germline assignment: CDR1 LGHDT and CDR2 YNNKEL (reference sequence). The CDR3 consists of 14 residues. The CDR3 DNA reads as TGTGCCAGCAGCCGGGGGACTAGCGGGAGACAGCAGTACTTC. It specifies CASSRGTSGRQQYF.

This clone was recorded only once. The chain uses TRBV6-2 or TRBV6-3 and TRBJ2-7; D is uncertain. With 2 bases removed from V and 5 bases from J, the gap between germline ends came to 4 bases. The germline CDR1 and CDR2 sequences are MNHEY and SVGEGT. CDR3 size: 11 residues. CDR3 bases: TGTGCCAGCAGTTACGGAGACGAGCAGTACTTC. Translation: CASSYGDEQYF.

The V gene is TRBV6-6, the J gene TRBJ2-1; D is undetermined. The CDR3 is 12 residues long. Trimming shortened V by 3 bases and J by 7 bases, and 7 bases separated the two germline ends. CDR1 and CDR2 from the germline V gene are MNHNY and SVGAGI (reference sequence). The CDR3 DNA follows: TGTGCCAGCAGTTATGGCACGAATGAGCAGTTCTTC. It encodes CASSYGTNEQFF.

CDR3 loop: CASSPRVDTEAFF. The CDR3 DNA reads as TGTGCCAGCTCACCACGCGTAGACACTGAAGCTTTCTTT. This rearrangement joins TRBV18 to TRBJ1-1; D gene ambiguous. Germline CDR1 is KGHSH and CDR2 is LQKENI. The length of the CDR3 is 13 residues. Trimming left V 1 base short and J 3 bases short, with 6 bases between.

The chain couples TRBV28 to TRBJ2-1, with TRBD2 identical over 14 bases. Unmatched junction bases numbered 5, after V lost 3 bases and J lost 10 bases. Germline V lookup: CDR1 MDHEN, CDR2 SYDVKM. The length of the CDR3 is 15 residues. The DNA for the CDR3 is TGTGCCAGCAGTTTCTCCGGGACTAGCGGGGGAGAGCAGTTCTTC. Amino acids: CASSFSGTSGGEQFF.